The TCR beta chain described here comes from a study of T cells in Graves' hyperthyroidism and ophthalmopathy (dated by TCRdb to between 2017 and 2020). Background for the entire study: Peripheral blood was sampled at the time of initial diagnosis, prior to any treatment. TCR V-J signatures able to tell the groups apart were searched for in a discovery cohort of approximately 95 patients, of whom around 43 had Graves' ophthalmopathy and roughly 58 had stable Graves' hyperthyroidism. Prospective prediction of ophthalmopathy was tested in an independent validation cohort consisting of fewer than 20 hyperthyroidism patients and more than 15 patients who later progressed to ophthalmopathy. The approximately 90 discovery patients were randomly split 7:3 into training and test sets. Thyroid tissue and blood T-cell repertoires from more than five Graves' hyperthyroidism patients were also compared in the study. Following sampling, methimazole starting at 30 mg daily was given to hyperthyroidism patients, and high-dose intravenous methylprednisolone was given to ophthalmopathy patients. According to the paper, TCR Vbeta CDR3 sequencing was carried out on approximately 140 peripheral blood samples, which came from 40 to 45 ophthalmopathy, 75 to 80 hyperthyroidism and roughly 17 progressor patients. The paper as a whole reports these results and caveats: In cross-validation, a model built on a 13 V-J signature told ophthalmopathy apart from stable hyperthyroidism with 87.88% sensitivity and approximately 81% specificity, and in testing the same model reached 80%/75%. Blood samples also contained most of the expanded thyroid clonotypes (frequency above 0.001), which suggests that blood repertoires may reflect thyroid immune responses. No statistical method was used to set the sample size in advance, and investigators knew the group allocation. In validation, the model predicted progression to ophthalmopathy with around 71% sensitivity and approximately 78% specificity, a median of about 6 months before onset.

This clonotype has just a few counts. Its antigen is still unknown. The input lacks base qualities; no much larger clone sits a single base away. From a lookup of the germline V gene, CDR1 and CDR2 are SGHDT and YYEEEE. Here V drops 3 bases and J drops 6 bases, and the junction holds 8 bases not matched to any gene. From its cysteine to its phenylalanine, the CDR3 spans 15 amino acids. CDR3 DNA only is kept here, 45 bases in frame from base 1. Amplification of TCR beta CDR3 regions was carried out from RNA transcripts. A first-round RT-PCR of the TCR CDR3 used the HTBI primer set with the Qiagen OneStep RT-PCR kit. Libraries were constructed in a second round of multiplex PCR, after which size selection and purification were performed. The libraries were sequenced on an Illumina HiSeq2000 using paired-end 100 bp reads. Concerning the study's data processing: Raw data were processed with SOAPnuke, discarding reads with adapters, uncalled bases, mean Phred below 15, or no exact constant-primer or identifier match. COPE v1.2.5 was used to merge the high-quality paired reads, and each unique nucleotide sequence was defined as a clonotype. MiTCR v1.1 was used to align the clonotypes against IMGT TRBV, TRBD and TRBJ reference segments. Analysis was restricted to V-J combinations with a frequency above 0.0001, which covered roughly 99% of repertoires. A TCS score was defined as the ratio of F50 (clonal expansion) to E x V (chaos), with BLOSUM62-based TCRdist applied between CDR3 peptides within each V-J. Welch's t-statistics and random forest reduced approximately 520 V-J features to some 14, which were used in a naive Bayes classifier (R e1071). The Morisita-Horn index was used to measure how similar the thyroid and blood repertoires were. TCRdb trimmed public reads at Q25 via fastp, called clones via MiXCR and kept in-frame beta chains. Under each unique CDR3 protein, matching rows form one entry showing the most common genes and DNA. V and J calls and clone size were set by TCRdb, not the authors. A total of fewer than 650,000 distinct CDR3 sequences appear in this sample, roughly 14% of them only once. Clones ranked in the top ten supply over 3.5% of the sample.

Ophthalmopathy patients had moderately to severely active disease, with a Clinical Activity Score of 3 or more, a NOSPECS grade of 4 or more, and a disease duration of less than 3 months. The study excluded patients with uncontrolled infections, other autoimmune diseases, pregnancy or lactation. Clinical symptoms, serum thyroxine and TRAb, thyroid ultrasound, and orbital computed tomography formed the basis for the diagnoses. PBMCs were isolated from about 10 ml of fresh peripheral blood by Ficoll-Paque density gradient centrifugation. Total RNA was extracted using Trizol reagent, and RNA quality was assessed on an Agilent 2100 Bioanalyzer.

This clonotype originated in a woman in her thirties or forties with Graves' ophthalmopathy. Recombination linked TRBV5-6 to TRBJ2-7; TRBD2 matches 11 bases in the middle. Sample: blood. At the DNA level, the sequence is TGTGCCAGCAGCTCATTAGCGGGAGGGTTTACCGAGCAGTACTTC. Its coded protein is CASSSLAGGFTEQYF.